The clone carrying this TCR beta chain was detected only a few times. Its target is not known. PCR used 60 Vbeta primers and 13 Jbeta primers. Sequencing was performed with immunoSEQ multiplex PCR; in TCRdb, only in-frame clones are kept and a portion is missing. This sample carries around 150,000 clones, roughly 79% of them seen once, and the ten largest clones take around 1.3%. It was healthy bone marrow donors who served as donors. Per germline, CDR1 SGDLS and CDR2 YYNGEE. V was pared by 0 bases and J by 0 bases, with 4 bases of the junction left unmatched. This CDR3 has 17 amino acids. The data were taken from a study of cytomegalovirus exposure and HLA in healthy donors. Study-level results: Some TCR beta chains (around 160 of them) were listed as cytomegalovirus-associated. High sensitivity and specificity were reportedly achieved when the classifier diagnosed cytomegalovirus status. Several of the most significant clusters appeared linked to common viral pathogens, based on a later analysis.

The TCR was taken from a woman aged 40 to 50 in good health and CMV-seronegative. Material for sequencing was PBMCs. V gene TRBV9 combines with J gene TRBJ2-1; 9 bases are a match to TRBD2. CDR3 residues: CASSVVGGGASYNEQFF. CDR3 bases: TGTGCCAGCAGCGTAGTGGGCGGGGGGGCCTCCTACAATGAGCAGTTCTTC.